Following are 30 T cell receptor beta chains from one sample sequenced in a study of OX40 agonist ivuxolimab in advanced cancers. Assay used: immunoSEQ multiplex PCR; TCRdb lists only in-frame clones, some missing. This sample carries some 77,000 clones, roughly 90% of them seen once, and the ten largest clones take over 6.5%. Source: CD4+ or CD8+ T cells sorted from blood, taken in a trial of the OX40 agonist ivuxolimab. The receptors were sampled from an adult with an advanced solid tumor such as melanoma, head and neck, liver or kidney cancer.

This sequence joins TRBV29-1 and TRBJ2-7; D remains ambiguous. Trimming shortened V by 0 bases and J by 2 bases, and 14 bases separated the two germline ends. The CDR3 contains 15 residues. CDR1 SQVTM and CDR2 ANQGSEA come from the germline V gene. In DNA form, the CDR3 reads TGCAGCGTTGAAGATGGGGAACCGCCGGCCTACGAGCAGTACTTC. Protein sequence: CSVEDGEPPAYEQYF.

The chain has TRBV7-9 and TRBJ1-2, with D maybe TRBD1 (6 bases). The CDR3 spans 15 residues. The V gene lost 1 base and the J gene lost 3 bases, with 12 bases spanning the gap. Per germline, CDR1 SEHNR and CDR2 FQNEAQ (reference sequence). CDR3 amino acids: CASSLGGGGDYGYTF. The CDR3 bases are TGTGCCAGCAGCTTAGGCGGAGGGGGGGACTATGGCTACACCTTC. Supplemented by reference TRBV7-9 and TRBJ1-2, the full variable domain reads DTGVSQNPRHKITKRGQNVTFRCDPISEHNRLYWYRQTLGQGPEFLTYFQNEAQLEKSRLLSDRFSAERPKGSFSTLEIQRTEQGDSAMYLCASSLGGGGDYGYTFGSGTRLTVV.

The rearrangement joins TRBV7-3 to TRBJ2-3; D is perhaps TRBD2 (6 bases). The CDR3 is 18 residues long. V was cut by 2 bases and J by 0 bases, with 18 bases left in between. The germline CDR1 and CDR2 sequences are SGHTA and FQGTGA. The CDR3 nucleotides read TGTGCCAGCAGCTTATGGGGTGGGAGCGGACTAAGCACAGATACGCAGTATTTT. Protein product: CASSLWGGSGLSTDTQYF.

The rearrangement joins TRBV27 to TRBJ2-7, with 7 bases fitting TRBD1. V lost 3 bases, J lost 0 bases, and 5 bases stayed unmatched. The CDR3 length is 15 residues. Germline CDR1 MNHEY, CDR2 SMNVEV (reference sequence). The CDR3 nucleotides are TGTGCCAGCAGTTTCGGACAGGCGAGCTCCTACGAGCAGTACTTC. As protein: CASSFGQASSYEQYF.

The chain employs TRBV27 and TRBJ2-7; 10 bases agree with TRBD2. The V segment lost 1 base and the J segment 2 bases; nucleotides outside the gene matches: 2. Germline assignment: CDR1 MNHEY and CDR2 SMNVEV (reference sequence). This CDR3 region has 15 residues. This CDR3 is CASSLFLAGAYEQYF. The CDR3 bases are TGTGCCAGCAGTTTATTTCTAGCGGGGGCCTACGAGCAGTACTTC.

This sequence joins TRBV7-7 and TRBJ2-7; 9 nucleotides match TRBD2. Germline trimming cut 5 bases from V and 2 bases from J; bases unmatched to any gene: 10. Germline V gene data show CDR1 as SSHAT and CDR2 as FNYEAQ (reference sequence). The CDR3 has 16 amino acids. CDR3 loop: CASSPSVAGVPYEQYF. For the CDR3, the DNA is TGTGCCAGCAGCCCAAGTGTAGCGGGGGTCCCCTACGAGCAGTACTTC.

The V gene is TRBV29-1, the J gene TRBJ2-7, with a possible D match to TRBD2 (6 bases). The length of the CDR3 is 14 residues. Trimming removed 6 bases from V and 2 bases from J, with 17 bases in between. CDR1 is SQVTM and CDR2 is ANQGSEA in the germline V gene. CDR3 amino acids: CSVGGSNSAYEQYF. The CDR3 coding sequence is TGCAGCGTGGGGGGTAGTAACTCGGCCTACGAGCAGTACTTC.

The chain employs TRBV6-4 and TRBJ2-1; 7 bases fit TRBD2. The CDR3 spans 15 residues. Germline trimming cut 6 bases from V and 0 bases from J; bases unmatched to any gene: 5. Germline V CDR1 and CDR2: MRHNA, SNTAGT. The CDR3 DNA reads TGTGCCAGCAGCCCAGCGGGGCCCTCCTACAATGAGCAGTTCTTC. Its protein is CASSPAGPSYNEQFF.

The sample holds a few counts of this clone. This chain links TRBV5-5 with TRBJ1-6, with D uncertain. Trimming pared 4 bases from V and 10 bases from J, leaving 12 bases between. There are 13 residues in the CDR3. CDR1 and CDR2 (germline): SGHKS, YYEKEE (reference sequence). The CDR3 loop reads CASSPGPGSPLHF. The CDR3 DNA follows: TGTGCCAGCAGCCCTGGCCCCGGGTCACCCCTCCACTTT.

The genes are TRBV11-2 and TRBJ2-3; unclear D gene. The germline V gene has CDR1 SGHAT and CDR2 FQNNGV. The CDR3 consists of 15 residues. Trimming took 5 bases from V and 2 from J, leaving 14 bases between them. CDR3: CASSNGPLNTDTQYF. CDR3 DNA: TGTGCCAGCAGCAACGGACCACTCAACACAGATACGCAGTATTTT.

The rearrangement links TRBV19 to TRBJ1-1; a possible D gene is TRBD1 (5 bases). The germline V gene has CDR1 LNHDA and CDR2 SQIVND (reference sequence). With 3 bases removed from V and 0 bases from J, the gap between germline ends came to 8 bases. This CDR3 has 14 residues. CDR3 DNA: TGTGCCAGTAGTATGAACAGGCTGAACACTGAAGCTTTCTTT. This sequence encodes CASSMNRLNTEAFF.

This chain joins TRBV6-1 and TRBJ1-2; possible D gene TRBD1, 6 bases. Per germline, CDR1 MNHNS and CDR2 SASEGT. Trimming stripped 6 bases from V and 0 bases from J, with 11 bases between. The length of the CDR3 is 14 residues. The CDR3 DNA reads TGTGCCAGCAGAGAGGACAGCACTAACTATGGCTACACCTTC. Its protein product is CASREDSTNYGYTF.

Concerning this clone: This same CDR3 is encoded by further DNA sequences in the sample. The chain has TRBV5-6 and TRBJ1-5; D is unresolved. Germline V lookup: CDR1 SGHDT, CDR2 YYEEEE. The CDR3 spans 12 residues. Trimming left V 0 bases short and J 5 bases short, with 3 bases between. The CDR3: CASSLGDQPQHF. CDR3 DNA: TGTGCCAGCAGCTTGGGCGATCAGCCCCAGCATTTT.

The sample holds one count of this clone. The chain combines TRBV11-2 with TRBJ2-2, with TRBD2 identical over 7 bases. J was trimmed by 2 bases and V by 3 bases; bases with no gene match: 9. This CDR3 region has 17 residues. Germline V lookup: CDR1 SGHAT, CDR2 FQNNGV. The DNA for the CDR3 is TGTGCCAGCAGCTTTCCTAGCGGACGCTCTAACACCGGGGAGCTGTTTTTT. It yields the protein CASSFPSGRSNTGELFF.

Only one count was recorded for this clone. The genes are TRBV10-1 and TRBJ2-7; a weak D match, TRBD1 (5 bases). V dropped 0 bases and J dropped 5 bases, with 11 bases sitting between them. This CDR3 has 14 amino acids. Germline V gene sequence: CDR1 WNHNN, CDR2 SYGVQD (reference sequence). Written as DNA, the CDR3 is TGCGCCAGCAGTGAGTCCTCAGGGTGGGACGAGCAGTACTTC. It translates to CASSESSGWDEQYF.

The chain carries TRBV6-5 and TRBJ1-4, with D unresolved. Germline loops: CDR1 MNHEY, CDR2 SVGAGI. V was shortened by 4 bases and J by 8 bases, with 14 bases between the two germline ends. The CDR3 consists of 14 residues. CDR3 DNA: TGTGCCAGCAGTTGGGCCCCGTCACAAGAAAAACTGTTTTTT. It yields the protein CASSWAPSQEKLFF.

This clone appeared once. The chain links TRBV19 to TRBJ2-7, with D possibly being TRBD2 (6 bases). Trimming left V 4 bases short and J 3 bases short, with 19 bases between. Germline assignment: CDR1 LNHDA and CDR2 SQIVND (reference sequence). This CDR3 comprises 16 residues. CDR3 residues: CASSTRRTSLSYEQYF. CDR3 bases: TGTGCCAGTAGTACGCGAAGAACTAGCTTGAGCTACGAGCAGTACTTC.

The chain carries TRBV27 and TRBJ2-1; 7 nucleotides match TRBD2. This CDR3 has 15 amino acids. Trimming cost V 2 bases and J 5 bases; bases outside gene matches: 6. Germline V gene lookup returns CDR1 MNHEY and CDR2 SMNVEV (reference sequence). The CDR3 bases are TGTGCCAGCAGTTTAGGGGCGGGGGTGAACAATGAGCAGTTCTTC. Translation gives CASSLGAGVNNEQFF.

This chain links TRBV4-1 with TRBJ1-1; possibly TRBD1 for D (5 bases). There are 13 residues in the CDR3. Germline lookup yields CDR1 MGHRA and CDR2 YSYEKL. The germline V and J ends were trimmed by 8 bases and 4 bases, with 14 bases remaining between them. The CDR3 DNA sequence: TGCGCCAGCTTGGGGGGAGGCGGCACTGAAGCTTTCTTT. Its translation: CASLGGGGTEAFF.

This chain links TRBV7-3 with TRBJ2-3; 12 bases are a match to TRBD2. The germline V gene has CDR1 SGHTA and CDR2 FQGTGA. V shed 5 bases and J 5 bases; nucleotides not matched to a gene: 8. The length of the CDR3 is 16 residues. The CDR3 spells CASSPWTSGVGDTQYF. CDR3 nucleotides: TGTGCCAGCAGCCCCTGGACTAGCGGGGTTGGAGATACGCAGTATTTT.

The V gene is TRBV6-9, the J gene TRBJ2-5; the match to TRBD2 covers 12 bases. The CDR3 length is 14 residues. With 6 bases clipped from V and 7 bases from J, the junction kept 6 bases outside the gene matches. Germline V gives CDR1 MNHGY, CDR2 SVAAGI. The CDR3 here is CASRTATSGGTQYF. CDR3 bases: TGTGCCAGCAGAACCGCGACTAGCGGGGGGACCCAGTACTTC.

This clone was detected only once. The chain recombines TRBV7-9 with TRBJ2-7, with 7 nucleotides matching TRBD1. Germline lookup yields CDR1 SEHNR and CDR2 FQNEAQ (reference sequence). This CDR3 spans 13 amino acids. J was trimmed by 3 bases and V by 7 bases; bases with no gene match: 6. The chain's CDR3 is CASNPGGFYEQYF. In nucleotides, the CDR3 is TGTGCCAGCAACCCAGGGGGATTCTACGAGCAGTACTTC.

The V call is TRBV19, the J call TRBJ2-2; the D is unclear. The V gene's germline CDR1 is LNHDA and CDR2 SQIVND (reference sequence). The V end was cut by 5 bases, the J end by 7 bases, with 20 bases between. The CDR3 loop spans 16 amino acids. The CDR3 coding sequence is TGTGCCAGTAGTCATTGGCAGAGGATAGGAGACGGGGAGCTGTTTTTT. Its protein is CASSHWQRIGDGELFF.

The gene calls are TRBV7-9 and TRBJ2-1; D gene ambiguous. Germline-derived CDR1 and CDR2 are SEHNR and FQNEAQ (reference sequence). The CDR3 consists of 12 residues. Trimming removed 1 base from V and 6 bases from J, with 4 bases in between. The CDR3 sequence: CASSLESNEQFF. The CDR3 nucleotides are TGTGCCAGCAGCTTAGAAAGCAATGAGCAGTTCTTC.

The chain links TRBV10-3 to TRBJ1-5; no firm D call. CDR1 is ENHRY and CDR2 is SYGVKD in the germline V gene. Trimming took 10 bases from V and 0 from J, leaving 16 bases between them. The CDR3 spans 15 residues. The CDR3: CATTEVSYSNQPQHF. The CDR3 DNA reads TGTGCCACAACGGAGGTCAGTTATAGCAATCAGCCCCAGCATTTT.

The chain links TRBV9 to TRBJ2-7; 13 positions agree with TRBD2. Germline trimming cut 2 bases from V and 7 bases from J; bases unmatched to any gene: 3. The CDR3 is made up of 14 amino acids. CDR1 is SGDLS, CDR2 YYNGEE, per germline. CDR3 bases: TGTGCCAGCAGCGTTGGGACTAGCGGGGAGGAGCAGTACTTC. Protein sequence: CASSVGTSGEEQYF.

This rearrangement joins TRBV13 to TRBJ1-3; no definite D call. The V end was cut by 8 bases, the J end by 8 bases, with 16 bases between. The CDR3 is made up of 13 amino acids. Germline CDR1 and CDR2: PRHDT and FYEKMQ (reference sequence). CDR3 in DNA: TGTGCCAGCGGTGGTGGTGAGACGGACACCATATATTTT. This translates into CASGGGETDTIYF.

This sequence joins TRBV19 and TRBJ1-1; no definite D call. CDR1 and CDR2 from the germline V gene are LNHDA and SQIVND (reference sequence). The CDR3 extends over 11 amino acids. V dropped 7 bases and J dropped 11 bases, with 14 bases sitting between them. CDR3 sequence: CASTPGLWAFF. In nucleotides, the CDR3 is TGTGCCAGTACACCCGGGCTGTGGGCTTTCTTT.

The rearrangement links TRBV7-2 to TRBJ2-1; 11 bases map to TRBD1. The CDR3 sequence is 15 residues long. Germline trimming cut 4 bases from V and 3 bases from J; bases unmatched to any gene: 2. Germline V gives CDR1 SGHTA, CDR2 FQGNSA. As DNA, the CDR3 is TGTGCCAGCAGCTACGGGACAGGGGGCTACAATGAGCAGTTCTTC. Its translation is CASSYGTGGYNEQFF.

CDR3 coding DNA: TGTGCCGGGAGGGGGTCGACTAATGAAAAACTGTTTTTT. Amino acids: CAGRGSTNEKLFF. The chain joins TRBV19 to TRBJ1-4; weak D call: TRBD1 (6 bases). The CDR3 has 13 amino acids. From germline, CDR1 is LNHDA and CDR2 SQIVND (reference sequence). Deletions cut 11 bases from V and 2 bases from J, with 12 bases between.